The present TCR beta chain was sequenced within a study of OX40 agonist ivuxolimab in advanced cancers. Study in general: Dose-escalation patients were diagnosed with hepatocellular carcinoma, melanoma, renal cell cancer or head and neck cancer.

If patients had autoimmune disease history or systemic immunosuppression, they were excluded. This clone is medium-sized in the sample. Here immunoSEQ multiplex PCR was the method, and the copy in TCRdb shows in-frame clones only, minus some. The sample records 40,000 or so clones, approximately 80% being singletons. The sample was CD4+ or CD8+ T cells sorted from blood, taken in a trial of the OX40 agonist ivuxolimab. This clonotype was sampled from an adult with an advanced solid tumor such as melanoma, head and neck, liver or kidney cancer.

The CDR3 DNA follows: TGTGCCAGTACTTTAGGGGGGAACACTGAAGCTTTCTTT. As protein: CASTLGGNTEAFF. V gene TRBV19 combines with J gene TRBJ1-1, with D perhaps TRBD1 (6 bases). The CDR3 sequence is 13 residues long. V lost 7 bases, J lost 1 base, and 10 bases lay in between. CDR1 and CDR2 from the germline V gene are LNHDA and SQIVND (reference sequence).